This T cell receptor (beta chain) was profiled in a study of blood T cell repertoires in COVID-19. About the study: COVID-19 samples from acute and convalescent phases originated in the United States, Italy and Spain.

CDR1 and CDR2 (germline): SGHNT, YYREEE (reference sequence). The CDR3 loop spans 11 amino acids. With 3 bases removed from V and 5 bases from J, the gap between germline ends came to 6 bases. Assay: immunoSEQ multiplex PCR; the TCRdb copy retains only in-frame clones and omits some. The table has fewer than 200,000 clones, about 80% seen once. The source of this sequence is a woman between 65 and 79 years old with acute or convalescent COVID-19. V and J are TRBV5-4 and TRBJ2-7, with D perhaps TRBD1 (5 bases). Source material: peripheral blood. CDR3 residues: CASSSRDEQYF. CDR3 nucleotide sequence: TGTGCCAGCAGCTCCAGGGACGAGCAGTACTTC.